The 12 T cell receptor beta chains given below trace back to one sample, sequenced in a study of blood T cell repertoires in COVID-19. The method was immunoSEQ multiplex PCR; TCRdb's version includes in-frame clones alone and lacks a portion of them. The sample lists approximately 190,000 clones, 84% occurring once. The sample consisted of peripheral blood. Every receptor here comes from a man aged 25-45 years with active or convalescent COVID-19.

The chain links TRBV24-1 to TRBJ2-3, with D unclear. Germline assignment: CDR1 KGHDR and CDR2 SFDVKD. Trimming left V 5 bases short and J 0 bases short, with 8 bases between. The CDR3 sequence is 14 residues long. CDR3 nucleotide sequence: TGTGCCACCAGTGTAGACGGGAGCACAGATACGCAGTATTTT. Translation: CATSVDGSTDTQYF.

The genes are TRBV7-2 and TRBJ2-1; 9 bases line up with TRBD2. Germline CDR1 SGHTA, CDR2 FQGNSA. J gave up 5 bases and V 5 bases, and 7 bases lay outside the gene matches. The CDR3 runs 15 residues. The CDR3 sequence: CASSILAGAHNEQFF. CDR3 DNA: TGTGCCAGCAGCATATTAGCGGGGGCTCACAATGAGCAGTTCTTC. The complete variable domain, with remaining parts taken from reference TRBV7-2 and TRBJ2-1, reads GAGVSQSPSNKVTEKGKDVELRCDPISGHTALYWYRQSLGQGLEFLIYFQGNSAPDKSGLPSDRFSAERTGGSVSTLTIQRTQQEDSAVYLCASSILAGAHNEQFFGPGTRLTVL.

The chain has TRBV6-5 and TRBJ2-1, with 8 bases that match TRBD2. V shed 10 bases, J shed 2 bases, and the junction held 10 bases outside the gene matches. The CDR3 is made up of 15 amino acids. Germline loops: CDR1 MNHEY, CDR2 SVGAGI. CDR3 nucleotide sequence: TGTGCCACCTCAAGCGGGGGACACCCCTACAATGAGCAGTTCTTC. Translated, it gives CATSSGGHPYNEQFF.

This sequence joins TRBV15 and TRBJ1-5, with TRBD1 as a possible D gene (6 bases). The CDR3 is 15 residues long. Per the germline V gene, CDR1 is LNHNV and CDR2 is YYDKDF (reference sequence). Trimming pared 2 bases from V and 3 bases from J, leaving 11 bases between. The CDR3 is CATSRTRGANQPQHF. The CDR3 nucleotides read TGTGCCACCAGCAGAACCAGGGGCGCCAATCAGCCCCAGCATTTT.

The rearrangement links TRBV6-1 to TRBJ1-1, with a tentative D call TRBD1 (5 bases). CDR3 length: 15 residues. Germline V gene data show CDR1 as MNHNS and CDR2 as SASEGT. Trimming removed 3 bases from V and 1 base from J, with 12 bases in between. In DNA, the CDR3 is TGTGCCAGCAGTGAGGGGCAGGCGAGGAACACTGAAGCTTTCTTT. This translates into CASSEGQARNTEAFF.

V gene TRBV5-5 combines with J gene TRBJ2-1; D is undetermined. V was trimmed by 1 base and J by 2 bases, leaving 4 bases between them. The CDR3 runs 13 residues. CDR1 and CDR2 from the germline V gene are SGHKS and YYEKEE (reference sequence). The CDR3 loop reads CASSLNTYNEQFF. The CDR3 nucleotides read TGTGCCAGCAGCTTGAATACCTACAATGAGCAGTTCTTC. Filled out from reference TRBV5-5 and TRBJ2-1, the complete variable domain reads DAGVTQSPTHLIKTRGQQVTLRCSPISGHKSVSWYQQVLGQGPQFIFQYYEKEERGRGNFPDRFSARQFPNYSSELNVNALLLGDSALYLCASSLNTYNEQFFGPGTRLTVL.

CDR3 in amino acids: CASSVGGGSGKHGYTF. Here the CDR3 DNA reads TGTGCCAGCAGCGTTGGGGGAGGGTCTGGGAAGCATGGCTACACCTTC. The chain joins TRBV9 to TRBJ1-2; TRBD1 is a possible D gene (5 bases). Germline V gene lookup returns CDR1 SGDLS and CDR2 YYNGEE. V lost 2 bases and J 6 bases, leaving 20 bases between the germline ends. This CDR3 comprises 16 residues.

This clone has just a few counts. The chain combines TRBV11-3 with TRBJ2-2; 7 bases agree with TRBD1. Trimming cost V 2 bases and J 6 bases; bases outside gene matches: 0. The CDR3 is made up of 13 amino acids. Germline V CDR1 and CDR2: SGHNT, YENEEA. Written as DNA, the CDR3 is TGTGCCAGCAGCTTACAGGGGGCCGGGGAGCTGTTTTTT. This gives the protein CASSLQGAGELFF.

The rearrangement links TRBV28 to TRBJ2-2, with unresolved D. CDR3 size: 15 residues. Germline V gives CDR1 MDHEN, CDR2 SYDVKM. V lost 2 bases and J 0 bases, leaving 7 bases between the germline ends. This CDR3 reads CASSLLPANTGELFF. CDR3 bases: TGTGCCAGCAGTTTACTTCCAGCGAACACCGGGGAGCTGTTTTTT. Variable domain in full (rest from reference TRBV28 and TRBJ2-2): DVKVTQSSRYLVKRTGEKVFLECVQDMDHENMFWYRQDPGLGLRLIYFSYDVKMKEKGDIPEGYSVSREKKERFSLILESASTNQTSMYLCASSLLPANTGELFFGEGSRLTVL.

The chain has TRBV18 and TRBJ1-2; 7 bases align to TRBD1. The germline V gene has CDR1 KGHSH and CDR2 LQKENI. The CDR3 covers 14 residues. With 2 bases clipped from V and 3 bases from J, the junction kept 3 bases outside the gene matches. As DNA, the CDR3 is TGTGCCAGCTCACCATCGGGACAGCACTATGGCTACACCTTC. This translates into CASSPSGQHYGYTF.

The DNA of the CDR3 is TGTGCCAGCAGCCCCGCTACGAATGAGCAGTATTTT. Its translation is CASSPATNEQYF. The chain joins TRBV11-3 to TRBJ2-3; D not certain. With 5 bases removed from V and 11 bases from J, the gap between germline ends came to 14 bases. CDR1 SGHNT and CDR2 YENEEA come from the germline V gene. This CDR3 contains 12 residues.

V usage is TRBV7-9 and J usage is TRBJ2-7; TRBD1 matches at 9 bases. The V and J ends lost 2 bases and 1 base, in that order; junction bases with no gene match: 9. The CDR3 consists of 17 residues. Germline V gene sequence: CDR1 SEHNR, CDR2 FQNEAQ (reference sequence). CDR3 in DNA: TGTGCCAGCAGCTTAATCTCAATTGGGACAGGGTCCTACGAGCAGTACTTC. It translates to CASSLISIGTGSYEQYF. Based on the CDR3 plus reference TRBV7-9 and TRBJ2-7, the full variable domain is DTGVSQNPRHKITKRGQNVTFRCDPISEHNRLYWYRQTLGQGPEFLTYFQNEAQLEKSRLLSDRFSAERPKGSFSTLEIQRTEQGDSAMYLCASSLISIGTGSYEQYFGPGTRLTVT.